This TCR beta chain was captured in a study of blood T cells in healthy people across ages. CDR3 length: 11 residues. CDR1 is SEHNR, CDR2 FQNEAQ, per germline (reference sequence). V was shortened by 5 bases and J by 11 bases, with 12 bases between the two germline ends. Sample-barcoded 5' priming and a J-beta primer mix drove a second PCR of roughly 6 to 12 cycles. TCRdb redid the calling of the 5' RACE reads with MiXCR, one entry per CDR3 protein. In the table there are roughly 1,300,000 distinct CDR3 sequences, roughly 64% of which are singletons. The J gene is TRBJ2-5, the V gene TRBV7-9, with D perhaps TRBD2 (5 bases). The sequenced sample consisted of blood. The TCR sequence derives from a man between 18 and 29 years old in good health. The CDR3 region is CASSQDRGQYF. The CDR3 bases are TGTGCCAGCAGCCAAGATCGAGGGCAGTACTTC.